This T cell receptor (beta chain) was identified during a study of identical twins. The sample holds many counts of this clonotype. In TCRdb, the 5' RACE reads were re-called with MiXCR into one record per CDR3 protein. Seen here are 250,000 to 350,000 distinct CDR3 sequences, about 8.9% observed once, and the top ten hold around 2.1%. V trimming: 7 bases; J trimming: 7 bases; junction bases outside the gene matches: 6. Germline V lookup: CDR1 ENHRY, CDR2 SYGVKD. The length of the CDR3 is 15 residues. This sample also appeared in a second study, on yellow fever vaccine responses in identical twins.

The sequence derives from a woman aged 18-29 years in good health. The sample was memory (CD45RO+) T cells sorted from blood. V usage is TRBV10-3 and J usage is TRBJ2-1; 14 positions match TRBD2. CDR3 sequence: CAITPGTSGRNEQFF. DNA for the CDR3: TGTGCCATCACCCCCGGGACTAGCGGGAGAAATGAGCAGTTCTTC.